A selection of T cell receptor beta chains follows, all from one sample in a study of cytomegalovirus exposure and HLA in healthy donors. Method: immunoSEQ multiplex PCR; TCRdb's copy keeps in-frame clones and lacks some. Of 100,000 or so clones in the sample, over 65% were seen once. Material: PBMCs. All receptors derive from a woman aged 40 to 50 in good health and CMV-seropositive. Both conserved end residues are part of each CDR3. The D gene is left open where the match is weak. Size is omitted from some rows. Given values are once, few, many or a class for expanded clones.

>NA|NA|TRBJ1-6|TRBV25-1
CASSEQVHLGSPLHF
TGTGCCAGCAGTGAGCAGGTTCATTTGGGTTCACCCCTCCACTTT
>NA|TRBD2|TRBJ2-7|TRBV11-3
CASSLSQAGSGEQYF
TGTGCCAGCAGCTTAAGTCAAGCGGGATCGGGGGAGCAGTACTTC
>NA|TRBD1|TRBJ1-2|TRBV19
CASSMGDSNYGYTF
TGTGCCAGTAGTATGGGGGACAGCAACTATGGCTACACCTTC
>NA|NA|TRBJ2-7|TRBV6-4
CASKAAGESYEQYF
TGTGCCAGCAAGGCGGCCGGGGAGAGTTACGAGCAGTACTTC
>NA|NA|TRBJ1-4|TRBV5-4
CASSDKTGELNEKLFF
TGTGCCAGCAGCGATAAGACGGGAGAGCTTAATGAAAAACTGTTTTTT
>NA|TRBD2|TRBJ2-7|TRBV5-4
CASSPGGASYEQYF
TGTGCCAGCAGCCCCGGGGGGGCCTCCTACGAGCAGTACTTC
>NA|NA|TRBJ2-7|TRBV6-1
CASSEETRPRFVEQYF
TGTGCCAGCAGTGAAGAGACTAGGCCCCGGTTCGTCGAGCAGTACTTC
>NA|TRBD1|TRBJ1-2|TRBV7-2
CASTFDRANGYTF
TGTGCCAGCACCTTCGACAGGGCAAATGGCTACACCTTC
>few|NA|TRBJ2-7|TRBV4-3
CASSHRLDPSVYEQYF
TGCGCCAGCAGCCATAGACTAGATCCATCGGTCTACGAGCAGTACTTC
>NA|TRBD1|TRBJ2-7|TRBV4-2
CASSQGGQGPYEQYF
TGTGCCAGCAGCCAGGGGGGACAGGGGCCCTACGAGCAGTACTTC